This TCR beta chain was observed in a study of T cells in Graves' hyperthyroidism and ophthalmopathy. As for the study in general: Initial diagnosis, before any treatment, was when peripheral blood was collected.

Amplified TCR beta CDR3 regions came from RNA transcripts. A first-round RT-PCR of the TCR CDR3 used the HTBI primer set. TCRdb fed the multiplex PCR reads into MiXCR, producing one record per CDR3 protein. The sample yields about 480,000 distinct CDR3 sequences, under 15% seen once. This TCR was recovered from a woman younger than 30 with Graves' hyperthyroidism. Specimen: blood.

CDR3 sequence reads: CASSFSRTGNNEQYF. CDR3 nucleotide sequence: TGTGCCAGCAGTTTCAGTCGGACAGGGAACAACGAGCAGTACTTC. This rearrangement joins TRBV6-5 to TRBJ2-7; TRBD1 aligns across 8 bases. This CDR3 is built from 15 residues. CDR1 is MNHEY and CDR2 is SVGAGI in the germline V gene. V was clipped by 4 bases and J by 5 bases; unmatched bases: 10.